This T cell receptor (beta chain) was identified in a study of early T cells in non-severe SARS-CoV-2 infection. Study-level information: Chains stayed unpaired after sequencing of bulk RNA from unsorted whole blood. Study-level results: The VDJdb matching leaned toward anti-spike CD8 responses and overlooked private and CD4 specificities.

This clonotype has a handful of counts. The antigen is undetermined. Unique molecular identifiers were attached to individual cDNA molecules. A single record per CDR3 protein comes from TCRdb applying MiXCR to the 5' RACE reads. The data contain about 44,000 distinct CDR3 sequences, 9% to 15% of them seen just once; the ten biggest clones take up 16%. The sample comprised whole blood. The clonotype was recovered from an adult who was a healthcare worker with PCR-confirmed SARS-CoV-2 infection or an uninfected control (not recorded which).

CDR3 coding DNA: TGTGCCAGCAGTTACGGGGTGGGGGCTACCTACGAGCAGTACTTC. It is translated as CASSYGVGATYEQYF. This rearrangement joins TRBV6-2 or TRBV6-3 to TRBJ2-7, with D maybe TRBD1 (6 bases). The germline gives CDR1 MNHEY, CDR2 SVGEGT. The CDR3 length is 15 residues. The V end lost 2 bases, the J end lost 2 bases, and 13 bases lay between the germline ends.